Below, 32 T cell receptor beta chains from the same sample are listed, as sequenced in a study of siplizumab effects on memory and regulatory T cells. Using immunoSEQ multiplex PCR, the repertoire was profiled, and TCRdb retains in-frame clones only, with some absent. The sample consists of 70,000 or so clones, around 90% of them appearing once. Sequenced: Tregs sorted from blood. The source of these receptors is a human donor in good health.

The V and J genes are TRBV2 and TRBJ2-4, with a weak D call TRBD1 (6 bases). Germline-derived CDR1 and CDR2 are SNHLY and FYNNEI. Between the trimmed V and J ends, which lost 8 bases and 0 bases, there was a span of 20 bases. The CDR3 totals 17 residues. The CDR3 region is CASRRARGWEAKNIQYF. The CDR3 DNA reads as TGTGCCAGCCGACGGGCGAGGGGGTGGGAAGCCAAAAACATTCAGTACTTC.

The chain uses TRBV7-3 and TRBJ2-7; D might be TRBD1 (6 bases). This CDR3 comprises 13 residues. Germline values: CDR1 SGHTA, CDR2 FQGTGA. Trimming left V 5 bases short and J 7 bases short, with 15 bases between. The CDR3 DNA is TGTGCCAGCAGCCAAACAGGGATTAGGGAGCAGTACTTC. Encoded protein: CASSQTGIREQYF. Together with reference TRBV7-3 and TRBJ2-7, the CDR3 gives the full variable domain: GAGVSQTPSNKVTEKGKYVELRCDPISGHTALYWYRQSLGQGPEFLIYFQGTGAADDSGLPNDRFFAVRPEGSVSTLKIQRTERGDSAVYLCASSQTGIREQYFGPGTRLTVT.

The chain recombines TRBV6-1 with TRBJ2-7; 7 bases map to TRBD1. The CDR3 has 14 amino acids. Germline assignment: CDR1 MNHNS and CDR2 SASEGT. Trimming cost V 2 bases and J 6 bases; bases outside gene matches: 7. CDR3 residues: CASSELQGNAEQYF. The CDR3 DNA sequence: TGTGCCAGCAGTGAACTACAGGGGAACGCCGAGCAGTACTTC.

The rearrangement links TRBV30 to TRBJ1-4; D gene uncertain. The CDR3 covers 15 residues. V dropped 2 bases and J dropped 8 bases, with 18 bases sitting between them. CDR1 and CDR2 from the germline V gene are GTSNPN and SVGIG (reference sequence). For the CDR3, the DNA is TGTGCCTGGAGTCAGAGCTCCCTCCCGAACGAAAAACTGTTTTTT. It encodes CAWSQSSLPNEKLFF.

Only one count was recorded for this clone. The chain recombines TRBV11-1 with TRBJ2-5; maybe TRBD2 (6 bases). Germline V gene sequence: CDR1 SGHAT, CDR2 FQDESV (reference sequence). V lost 5 bases, J lost 5 bases, and 18 bases lay in between. This CDR3 comprises 15 residues. CDR3 sequence (DNA): TGTGCCAGCAGCCTAGGGAGGCTAGGGGATGAGACCCAGTACTTC. This sequence encodes CASSLGRLGDETQYF.

The rearrangement joins TRBV18 to TRBJ2-2; no definite D call. The length of the CDR3 is 15 residues. In germline, CDR1 is KGHSH, CDR2 LQKENI. V shed 4 bases and J shed 7 bases, with 16 bases lying between them. For the CDR3, the DNA is TGTGCCAGCTCACGGCCCCCGAAAGAAAACGGGGAGCTGTTTTTT. Its protein is CASSRPPKENGELFF.

V is TRBV19 and J is TRBJ1-4; D not resolved. V lost 3 bases, J lost 0 bases, and 5 bases lay in between. The CDR3 is made up of 14 amino acids. Germline V gene sequence: CDR1 LNHDA, CDR2 SQIVND (reference sequence). The CDR3: CASSITTTNEKLFF. The CDR3 bases are TGTGCCAGTAGTATTACAACAACTAATGAAAAACTGTTTTTT.

Here the CDR3 DNA reads TGTGCCTCACGACAGGGTTTGAACACTGAAGCTTTCTTT. It specifies CASRQGLNTEAFF. The chain links TRBV30 to TRBJ1-1, with 7 positions matching TRBD1. This CDR3 comprises 13 residues. The germline V gene has CDR1 GTSNPN and CDR2 SVGIG (reference sequence). V trimming: 7 bases; J trimming: 0 bases; junction bases outside the gene matches: 5.

The rearrangement uses TRBV7-3 and TRBJ2-1; 8 bases line up with TRBD2. The CDR3 covers 15 residues. After removal of 8 bases from V and 0 bases from J, the junction contained 6 bases not matched to a gene. CDR1 and CDR2 (germline): SGHTA, FQGTGA. Written as DNA, the CDR3 is TGTGCCAGCTCGGGGGGGCCGAGCTCCTACAATGAGCAGTTCTTC. It codes for CASSGGPSSYNEQFF.

This clone was recorded only once. CDR3 loop: CAWSPGLATNEKLFF. CDR3 sequence (DNA): TGTGCCTGGAGCCCGGGATTGGCAACTAATGAAAAACTGTTTTTT. The rearrangement joins TRBV30 to TRBJ1-4, with D uncertain. The ends were cut back, 3 bases at V and 0 bases at J, with 11 bases in the middle. The CDR3 has 15 amino acids. CDR1 is GTSNPN and CDR2 is SVGIG in the germline V gene (reference sequence).

The rearrangement joins TRBV7-9 to TRBJ2-3; 8 bases fit TRBD2. V lost 1 base and J lost 4; bases outside the gene matches: 4. The CDR3 contains 15 residues. The germline gives CDR1 SEHNR, CDR2 FQNEAQ (reference sequence). The CDR3 protein is CASSLDGTRADTQYF. In DNA, the CDR3 is TGTGCCAGCAGCTTAGATGGGACTAGGGCAGATACGCAGTATTTT.

The rearrangement links TRBV9 to TRBJ2-7; 7 nucleotides line up with TRBD1. The CDR3 runs 16 residues. Germline CDR1 is SGDLS and CDR2 is YYNGEE. Losses at the gene ends were 4 bases for V and 3 bases for J; bases not matched to a gene: 13. CDR3 in amino acids: CASSPGGSSTLYEQYF. The DNA for the CDR3 is TGTGCCAGCAGCCCAGGGGGTAGCAGCACACTCTACGAGCAGTACTTC.

This clone has only a few counts. This chain connects TRBV19 to TRBJ2-2, with D possibly matching TRBD1 (6 bases). Germline CDR1 LNHDA, CDR2 SQIVND (reference sequence). The germline V and J ends were trimmed by 11 bases and 4 bases, with 14 bases remaining between them. CDR3 length: 13 amino acids. The DNA of the CDR3 is TGTGCCGCCTATACAGGGAGCACCGGGGAGCTGTTTTTT. It codes for CAAYTGSTGELFF.

This chain joins TRBV19 and TRBJ1-5; D is uncertain. Germline CDR1 LNHDA, CDR2 SQIVND (reference sequence). The CDR3 covers 15 residues. Trimming removed 4 bases from V and 0 bases from J, with 10 bases in between. This CDR3 is CASSTTSYSNQPQHF. As DNA, the CDR3 is TGTGCCAGTAGTACTACCTCTTATAGCAATCAGCCCCAGCATTTT.

This rearrangement joins TRBV5-1 to TRBJ2-1, with TRBD2 as a possible D gene (7 bases). Trimming removed 4 bases at V and 1 base at J, with 24 bases between. This CDR3 is built from 19 residues. The germline V gene encodes CDR1 SGHRS and CDR2 YFSETQ. The CDR3 DNA follows: TGCGCCAGCAGCCCCGGGGGGCGAGCGGCAAGAAAGTCCTACAATGAGCAGTTCTTC. This encodes CASSPGGRAARKSYNEQFF.

The chain links TRBV19 to TRBJ2-1, with 7 bases matching TRBD1. CDR3 size: 14 residues. Germline values: CDR1 LNHDA, CDR2 SQIVND (reference sequence). Unmatched junction bases numbered 9, after V lost 5 bases and J lost 8 bases. The CDR3 nucleotides are TGTGCCAGTAGTCACGGGACAGATTACCATGAGCAGTTCTTC. Its translation: CASSHGTDYHEQFF.

The chain carries TRBV18 and TRBJ2-5; D not resolved. Trimming removed 3 bases from V and 5 bases from J, with 10 bases in between. Germline V CDR1 and CDR2: KGHSH, LQKENI. CDR3 length: 13 amino acids. CDR3 sequence reads: CASSPSVAETQYF. The DNA of the CDR3 is TGTGCCAGCTCACCGTCGGTCGCGGAGACCCAGTACTTC. The full variable domain, completed using reference TRBV18 and TRBJ2-5, is NAGVMQNPRHLVRRRGQEARLRCSPMKGHSHVYWYRQLPEEGLKFMVYLQKENIIDESGMPKERFSAEFPKEGPSILRIQQVVRGDSAAYFCASSPSVAETQYFGPGTRLLVL.

V usage is TRBV29-1 and J usage is TRBJ2-7; D tentatively reads TRBD1 or TRBD2 (5 bases each). The CDR3 is 12 residues long. CDR1 is SQVTM and CDR2 is ANQGSEA in the germline V gene. Trimming removed 6 bases at V and 4 bases at J, with 13 bases between. CDR3 sequence: CSVGPRLYEQYF. The DNA for the CDR3 is TGCAGCGTGGGACCCCGACTATACGAGCAGTACTTC.

This clone is a singleton in its sample. The V gene is TRBV5-1, the J gene TRBJ2-3, with D possibly being TRBD2 (5 bases). The CDR3 runs 16 residues. Germline CDR1 SGHRS, CDR2 YFSETQ. Trimming took 2 bases from V and 3 from J, leaving 16 bases between them. The CDR3 spells CASSLDGLARTDTQYF. CDR3 nucleotide sequence: TGCGCCAGCAGCTTAGATGGGTTAGCGAGGACAGATACGCAGTATTTT.

V is TRBV6-5 and J is TRBJ2-5; D possibly corresponds to TRBD2 (7 bases). The germline gives CDR1 MNHEY, CDR2 SVGAGI. This CDR3 contains 15 residues. Trimming took 0 bases from V and 5 from J, leaving 13 bases between them. CDR3 bases: TGTGCCAGCAGTTACTCGGGGGGGCTAGGGGAGACCCAGTACTTC. Encoded protein: CASSYSGGLGETQYF.

The chain is built from TRBV6-1 and TRBJ2-5, with D possibly being TRBD1 or TRBD2 (6 bases each). With 0 bases removed from V and 6 bases from J, the gap between germline ends came to 11 bases. The CDR3 loop spans 14 amino acids. Germline CDR1 MNHNS, CDR2 SASEGT. The CDR3 loop reads CASSEAVGGQTQYF. CDR3 coding DNA: TGTGCCAGCAGTGAAGCAGTAGGGGGGCAGACCCAGTACTTC.

The genes are TRBV20-1 and TRBJ1-2; 9 nucleotides align to TRBD1. The CDR3 is 11 amino acids. Germline CDR1 reads DFQATT; CDR2 reads SNEGSKA (reference sequence). The junction had 4 bases not matched to a gene; V was cut back by 4 bases and J by 10 bases. This CDR3 reads CSATRDRDYTF. CDR3 nucleotide sequence: TGCAGTGCTACTAGGGACAGGGACTACACCTTC.

The chain uses TRBV29-1 and TRBJ2-1; D perhaps matches TRBD2 (5 bases). CDR3 length equals 15 residues. Per the germline V gene, CDR1 is SQVTM and CDR2 is ANQGSEA. Trimming left V 4 bases short and J 0 bases short, with 13 bases between. This CDR3 reads CSVVRSGNSYNEQFF. The CDR3 bases are TGCAGCGTTGTACGGTCGGGGAACTCCTACAATGAGCAGTTCTTC.

In its sample, this clone is medium-sized. V is TRBV4-2 and J is TRBJ1-6; the D gene is possibly TRBD1 (6 bases). Deletions cut 1 base from V and 10 bases from J, with 11 bases between. The CDR3 loop spans 14 amino acids. The germline V gene has CDR1 LGHNA and CDR2 YNFKEQ. CDR3 sequence: CASSQGGTRSPLHF. CDR3 DNA sequence: TGTGCCAGCAGCCAAGGGGGGACAAGGTCACCCCTCCACTTT.

V gene TRBV2 combines with J gene TRBJ2-1; 14 bases are a match to TRBD2. The CDR3 length is 18 residues. The trim removed 6 bases at V and 0 bases at J, leaving 7 bases unmatched. Germline values: CDR1 SNHLY, CDR2 FYNNEI. Here the CDR3 reads CASSRLAGGSSSYNEQFF. CDR3 nucleotides: TGTGCCAGCAGCAGACTAGCGGGAGGGTCGAGCTCCTACAATGAGCAGTTCTTC.

The chain uses TRBV7-2 and TRBJ2-3; 12 positions match TRBD2. J lost 5 bases, V lost 5 bases, and 8 bases had no gene match. The germline CDR1 and CDR2 sequences are SGHTA and FQGNSA. The CDR3 has 16 amino acids. The CDR3 region is CASSGGLAGRQDTQYF. The CDR3 bases are TGTGCCAGCAGCGGAGGACTAGCGGGAAGGCAAGATACGCAGTATTTT.

This rearrangement joins TRBV14 to TRBJ2-1, with 7 bases matching TRBD2. V lost 4 bases, J lost 2 bases, and 5 bases stayed unmatched. This CDR3 comprises 15 residues. The germline V gene encodes CDR1 SGHDN and CDR2 FVKESK. CDR3: CASSLSGLAYNEQFF. The CDR3 DNA reads TGTGCCAGCAGCCTAAGCGGACTAGCCTACAATGAGCAGTTCTTC.

This clone was recorded once. CDR3 protein: CASSVGSRVYGYTF. In DNA, the CDR3 is TGTGCCAGCAGCGTGGGCAGTAGAGTCTATGGCTACACCTTC. The gene calls are TRBV9 and TRBJ1-2; D is undetermined. Germline V gives CDR1 SGDLS, CDR2 YYNGEE. The ends were cut back, 2 bases at V and 4 bases at J, with 12 bases in the middle. The CDR3 loop spans 14 amino acids.

As DNA, the CDR3 is TGTGCCAGCAGCTTGGCAGGGAGATCCTACGAGCAGTACTTC. This gives the protein CASSLAGRSYEQYF. The chain combines TRBV5-6 with TRBJ2-7; perhaps D is TRBD1 or TRBD2 (5 bases each). CDR1 and CDR2 (germline): SGHDT, YYEEEE. The CDR3 length is 14 residues. Trimming shortened V by 0 bases and J by 1 base, and 8 bases separated the two germline ends.

The chain joins TRBV19 to TRBJ2-1; 10 bases are shared with TRBD1. The CDR3 runs 16 residues. V lost 6 bases and J lost 7; bases outside the gene matches: 12. In germline, CDR1 is LNHDA, CDR2 SQIVND (reference sequence). CDR3 residues: CASRRPGQGRRNEQFF. The CDR3 DNA reads TGTGCCAGTAGGAGACCGGGACAGGGGAGAAGGAATGAGCAGTTCTTC.

J is TRBJ1-5 and V is TRBV27, with D maybe TRBD1 (6 bases). This CDR3 contains 13 residues. Germline V lookup: CDR1 MNHEY, CDR2 SMNVEV (reference sequence). Trimming pared 3 bases from V and 6 bases from J, leaving 9 bases between. The DNA for the CDR3 is TGTGCCAGCAGTTTGGGGGGCGTTCAGCCCCAGCATTTT. It yields the protein CASSLGGVQPQHF.

The rearrangement joins TRBV5-6 to TRBJ2-1; maybe TRBD1 (5 bases). Germline CDR1 SGHDT, CDR2 YYEEEE. V lost 2 bases, J lost 3 bases, and 15 bases lay in between. This CDR3 is 16 amino acids long. CDR3: CASSLGWQGFYNEQFF. Here the CDR3 DNA reads TGTGCCAGCAGCTTAGGTTGGCAGGGCTTCTACAATGAGCAGTTCTTC.